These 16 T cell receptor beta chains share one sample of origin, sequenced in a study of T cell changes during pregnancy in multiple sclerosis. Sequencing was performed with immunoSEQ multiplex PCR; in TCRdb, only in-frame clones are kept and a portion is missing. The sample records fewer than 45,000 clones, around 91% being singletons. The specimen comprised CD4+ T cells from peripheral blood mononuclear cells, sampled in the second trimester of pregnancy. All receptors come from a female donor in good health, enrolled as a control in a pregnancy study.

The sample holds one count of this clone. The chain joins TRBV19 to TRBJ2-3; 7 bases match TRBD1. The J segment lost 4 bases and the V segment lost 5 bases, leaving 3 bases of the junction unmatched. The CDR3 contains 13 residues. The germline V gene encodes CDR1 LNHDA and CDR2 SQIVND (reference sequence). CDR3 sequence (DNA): TGTGCCAGTAGTGACAGGGTCGCAGATACGCAGTATTTT. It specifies CASSDRVADTQYF.

This CDR3 reads CASSLASGTVAYEQYF. The CDR3 region has the DNA TGTGCCAGCAGCTTAGCGAGTGGGACAGTTGCCTACGAGCAGTACTTC. The rearrangement uses TRBV7-9 and TRBJ2-7, with 7 bases identical to TRBD1. Germline assignment: CDR1 SEHNR and CDR2 FQNEAQ (reference sequence). This CDR3 is 16 amino acids long. V gave up 0 bases and J gave up 2 bases; unmatched junction bases: 7.

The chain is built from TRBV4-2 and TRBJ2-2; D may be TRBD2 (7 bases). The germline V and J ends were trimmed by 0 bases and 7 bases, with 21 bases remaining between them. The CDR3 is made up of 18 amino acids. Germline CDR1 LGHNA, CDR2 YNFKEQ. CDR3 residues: CASSQDQVGRGRGGELFF. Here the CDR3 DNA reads TGTGCCAGCAGCCAAGATCAGGTCGGGCGGGGGCGGGGCGGGGAGCTGTTTTTT.

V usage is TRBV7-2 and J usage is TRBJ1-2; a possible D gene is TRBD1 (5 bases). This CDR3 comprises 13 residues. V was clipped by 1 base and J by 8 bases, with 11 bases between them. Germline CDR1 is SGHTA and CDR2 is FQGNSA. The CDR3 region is CASSLVRARGYTF. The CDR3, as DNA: TGTGCCAGCAGCTTAGTCAGGGCCAGGGGCTACACCTTC.

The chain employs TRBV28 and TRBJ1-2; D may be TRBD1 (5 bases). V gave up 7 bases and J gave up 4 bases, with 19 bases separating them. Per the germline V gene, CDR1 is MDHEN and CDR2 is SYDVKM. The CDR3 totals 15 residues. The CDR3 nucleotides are TGTGCCAGCACCACATGGGAGGGAAGGGGCTATGGCTACACCTTC. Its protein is CASTTWEGRGYGYTF.

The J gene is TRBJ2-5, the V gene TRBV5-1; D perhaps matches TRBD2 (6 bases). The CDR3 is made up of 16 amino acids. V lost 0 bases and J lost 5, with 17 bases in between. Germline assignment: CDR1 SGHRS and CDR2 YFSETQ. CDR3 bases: TGCGCCAGCAGCTTGGCCCGCGGGGCTGTCTTGGAGACCCAGTACTTC. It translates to CASSLARGAVLETQYF.

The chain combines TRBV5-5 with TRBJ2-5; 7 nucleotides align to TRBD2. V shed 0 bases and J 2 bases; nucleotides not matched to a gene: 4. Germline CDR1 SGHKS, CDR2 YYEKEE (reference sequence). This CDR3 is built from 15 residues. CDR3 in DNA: TGTGCCAGCAGCTTGGGGACTAGTATACAAGAGACCCAGTACTTC. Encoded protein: CASSLGTSIQETQYF.

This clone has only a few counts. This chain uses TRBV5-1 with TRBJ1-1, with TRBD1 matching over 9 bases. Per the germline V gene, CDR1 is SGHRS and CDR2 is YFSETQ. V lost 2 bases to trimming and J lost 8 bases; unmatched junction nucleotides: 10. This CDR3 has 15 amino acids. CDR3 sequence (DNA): TGCGCCAGCAGCTTCAACACCCCGGGACAGGGCGAAGCTTTCTTT. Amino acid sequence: CASSFNTPGQGEAFF. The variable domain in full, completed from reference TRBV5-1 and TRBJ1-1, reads KAGVTQTPRYLIKTRGQQVTLSCSPISGHRSVSWYQQTPGQGLQFLFEYFSETQRNKGNFPGRFSGRQFSNSRSEMNVSTLELGDSALYLCASSFNTPGQGEAFFGQGTRLTVV.

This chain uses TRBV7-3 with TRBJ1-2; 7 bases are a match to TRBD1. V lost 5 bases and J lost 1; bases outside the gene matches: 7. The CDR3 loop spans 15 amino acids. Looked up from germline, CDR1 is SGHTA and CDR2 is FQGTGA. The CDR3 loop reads CASSPRQGDNYGYTF. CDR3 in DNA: TGTGCCAGCAGCCCCCGACAGGGAGATAACTATGGCTACACCTTC.

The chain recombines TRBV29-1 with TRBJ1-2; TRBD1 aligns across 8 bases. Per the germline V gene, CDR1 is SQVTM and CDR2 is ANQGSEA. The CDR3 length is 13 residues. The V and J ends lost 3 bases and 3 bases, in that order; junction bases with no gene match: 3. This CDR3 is CSVDKDRDYGYTF. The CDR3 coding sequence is TGCAGCGTTGATAAGGACAGGGACTATGGCTACACCTTC.

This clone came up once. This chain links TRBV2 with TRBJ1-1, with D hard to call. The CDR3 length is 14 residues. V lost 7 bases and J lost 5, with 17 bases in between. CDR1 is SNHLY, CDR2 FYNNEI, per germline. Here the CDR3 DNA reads TGTGCCAGCACTCTAGAGGCGGAGCGGACTGAAGCTTTCTTT. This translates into CASTLEAERTEAFF.

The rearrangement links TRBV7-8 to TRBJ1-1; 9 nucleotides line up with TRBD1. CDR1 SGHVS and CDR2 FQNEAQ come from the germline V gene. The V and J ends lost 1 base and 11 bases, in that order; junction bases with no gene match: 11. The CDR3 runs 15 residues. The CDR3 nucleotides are TGTGCCAGCAGCTTAGTGGGTTTGGGACAGGGTGGGGCTTTCTTT. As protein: CASSLVGLGQGGAFF.

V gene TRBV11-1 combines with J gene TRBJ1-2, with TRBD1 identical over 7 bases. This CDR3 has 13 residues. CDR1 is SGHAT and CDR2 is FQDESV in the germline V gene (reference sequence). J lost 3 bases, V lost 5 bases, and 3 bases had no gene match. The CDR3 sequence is CASSLGTDYGYTF. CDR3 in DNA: TGTGCCAGCAGCCTGGGGACAGACTATGGCTACACCTTC.

The CDR3 DNA follows: TGTGCCAGTAGTACCGGGACAGACCCTGCCTATGGCTACACCTTC. It encodes CASSTGTDPAYGYTF. The chain employs TRBV19 and TRBJ1-2; 7 nucleotides agree with TRBD1. The CDR3 consists of 15 residues. Unmatched junction bases numbered 9, after V lost 4 bases and J lost 4 bases. Germline V CDR1 and CDR2: LNHDA, SQIVND (reference sequence).

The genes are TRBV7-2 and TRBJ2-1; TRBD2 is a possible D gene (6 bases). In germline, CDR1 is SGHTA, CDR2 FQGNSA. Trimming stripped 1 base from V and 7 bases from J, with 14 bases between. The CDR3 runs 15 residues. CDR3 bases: TGTGCCAGCAGCTTAGACGCGGGAAAGGTTAATGAGCAGTTCTTC. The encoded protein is CASSLDAGKVNEQFF.

CDR3 in DNA: TGTGCCAGCAGCTTATTTACAGGGCGGTCAGGAAACACCATATATTTT. Its translation is CASSLFTGRSGNTIYF. The chain carries TRBV7-6 and TRBJ1-3, with a possible D match to TRBD1 (6 bases). CDR1 and CDR2 (germline): SGHVS, FNYEAQ. The CDR3 loop spans 16 amino acids. V lost 2 bases to trimming and J lost 4 bases, with 15 bases between them.